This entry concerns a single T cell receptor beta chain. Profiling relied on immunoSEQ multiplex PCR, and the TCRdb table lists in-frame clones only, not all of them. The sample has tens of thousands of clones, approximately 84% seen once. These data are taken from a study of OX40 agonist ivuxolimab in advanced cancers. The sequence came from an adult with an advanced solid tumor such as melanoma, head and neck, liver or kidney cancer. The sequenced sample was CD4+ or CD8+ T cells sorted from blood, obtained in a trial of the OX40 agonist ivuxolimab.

In DNA form, the CDR3 reads TGTGCCAGTACCCTGACGGGACAGGGATCTCGGGAGCTGTTTTTT. Its translation: CASTLTGQGSRELFF. The J gene is TRBJ2-2, the V gene TRBV19; TRBD1 agrees at 9 bases. Germline CDR1 is LNHDA and CDR2 is SQIVND (reference sequence). V trimming: 7 bases; J trimming: 9 bases; junction bases outside the gene matches: 12. The CDR3 spans 15 residues.